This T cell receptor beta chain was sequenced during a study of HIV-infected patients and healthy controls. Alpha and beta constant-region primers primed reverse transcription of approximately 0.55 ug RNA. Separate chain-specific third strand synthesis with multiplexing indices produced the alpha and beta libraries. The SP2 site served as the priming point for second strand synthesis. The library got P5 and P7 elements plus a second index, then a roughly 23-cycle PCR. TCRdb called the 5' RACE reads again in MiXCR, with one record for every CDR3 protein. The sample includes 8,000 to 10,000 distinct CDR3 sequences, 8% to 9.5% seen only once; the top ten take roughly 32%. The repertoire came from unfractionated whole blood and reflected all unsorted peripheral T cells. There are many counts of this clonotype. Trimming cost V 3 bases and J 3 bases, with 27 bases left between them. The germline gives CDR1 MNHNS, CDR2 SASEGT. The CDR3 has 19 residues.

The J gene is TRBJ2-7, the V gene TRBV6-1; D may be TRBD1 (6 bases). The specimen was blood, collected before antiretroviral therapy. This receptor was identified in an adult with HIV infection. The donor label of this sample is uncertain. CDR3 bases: TGTGCCAGCAGTGACCCCTACCTGGGCCGGACAGAGCCGGACTACGAGCAGTACTTC. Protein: CASSDPYLGRTEPDYEQYF.